This TCR beta chain comes out of a study of siplizumab effects on memory and regulatory T cells. Produced via immunoSEQ multiplex PCR; TCRdb's table is partial and in-frame only. The profile covers tens of thousands of clones, with less than 98% appearing a single time and 0.85% to 1.4% taken by the ten largest. This CDR3 comprises 15 residues. CDR1 MDHEN and CDR2 SYDVKM come from the germline V gene. V shed 5 bases and J 2 bases; nucleotides not matched to a gene: 8. The sequenced sample consisted of naive CD8+ T cells sorted from blood. The chain recombines TRBV28 with TRBJ2-7, with 8 positions matching TRBD2. This receptor was identified in a human donor in good health. The CDR3 coding sequence is TGTGCCAGCAGTCCCCTCCTAGCGGGTCCCTACGAGCAGTACTTC. It is translated as CASSPLLAGPYEQYF.